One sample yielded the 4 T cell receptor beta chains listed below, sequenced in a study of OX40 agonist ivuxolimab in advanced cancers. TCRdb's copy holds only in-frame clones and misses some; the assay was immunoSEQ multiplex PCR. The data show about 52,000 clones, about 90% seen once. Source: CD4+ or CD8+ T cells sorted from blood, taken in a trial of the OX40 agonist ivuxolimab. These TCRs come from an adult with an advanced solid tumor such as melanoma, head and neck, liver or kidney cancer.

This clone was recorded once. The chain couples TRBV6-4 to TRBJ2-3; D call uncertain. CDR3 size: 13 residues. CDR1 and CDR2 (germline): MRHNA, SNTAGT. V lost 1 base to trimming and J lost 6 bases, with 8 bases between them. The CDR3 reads CASSDFLGDTQYF. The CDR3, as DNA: TGTGCCAGCAGTGACTTCTTAGGGGATACGCAGTATTTT.

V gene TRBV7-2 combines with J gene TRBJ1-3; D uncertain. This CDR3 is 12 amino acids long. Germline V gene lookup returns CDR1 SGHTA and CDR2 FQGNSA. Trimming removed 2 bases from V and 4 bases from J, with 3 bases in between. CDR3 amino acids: CASSLRGNTIYF. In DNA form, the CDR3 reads TGTGCCAGCAGCTTACGAGGAAACACCATATATTTT.

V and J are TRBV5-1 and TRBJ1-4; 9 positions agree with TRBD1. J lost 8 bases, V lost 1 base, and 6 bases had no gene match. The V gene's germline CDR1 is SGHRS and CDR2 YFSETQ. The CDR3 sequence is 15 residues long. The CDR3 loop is CASSLLQGAQEKLFF. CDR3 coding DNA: TGCGCCAGCAGCTTGTTACAGGGGGCGCAAGAAAAACTGTTTTTT.

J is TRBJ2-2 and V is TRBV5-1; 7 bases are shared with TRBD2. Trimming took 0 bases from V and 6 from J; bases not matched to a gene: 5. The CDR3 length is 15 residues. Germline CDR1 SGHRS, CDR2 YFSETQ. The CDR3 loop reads CASSLEGGRAGELFF. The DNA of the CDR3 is TGCGCCAGCAGCTTGGAAGGAGGGAGGGCCGGGGAGCTGTTTTTT. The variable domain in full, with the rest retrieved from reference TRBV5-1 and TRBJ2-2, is KAGVTQTPRYLIKTRGQQVTLSCSPISGHRSVSWYQQTPGQGLQFLFEYFSETQRNKGNFPGRFSGRQFSNSRSEMNVSTLELGDSALYLCASSLEGGRAGELFFGEGSRLTVL.